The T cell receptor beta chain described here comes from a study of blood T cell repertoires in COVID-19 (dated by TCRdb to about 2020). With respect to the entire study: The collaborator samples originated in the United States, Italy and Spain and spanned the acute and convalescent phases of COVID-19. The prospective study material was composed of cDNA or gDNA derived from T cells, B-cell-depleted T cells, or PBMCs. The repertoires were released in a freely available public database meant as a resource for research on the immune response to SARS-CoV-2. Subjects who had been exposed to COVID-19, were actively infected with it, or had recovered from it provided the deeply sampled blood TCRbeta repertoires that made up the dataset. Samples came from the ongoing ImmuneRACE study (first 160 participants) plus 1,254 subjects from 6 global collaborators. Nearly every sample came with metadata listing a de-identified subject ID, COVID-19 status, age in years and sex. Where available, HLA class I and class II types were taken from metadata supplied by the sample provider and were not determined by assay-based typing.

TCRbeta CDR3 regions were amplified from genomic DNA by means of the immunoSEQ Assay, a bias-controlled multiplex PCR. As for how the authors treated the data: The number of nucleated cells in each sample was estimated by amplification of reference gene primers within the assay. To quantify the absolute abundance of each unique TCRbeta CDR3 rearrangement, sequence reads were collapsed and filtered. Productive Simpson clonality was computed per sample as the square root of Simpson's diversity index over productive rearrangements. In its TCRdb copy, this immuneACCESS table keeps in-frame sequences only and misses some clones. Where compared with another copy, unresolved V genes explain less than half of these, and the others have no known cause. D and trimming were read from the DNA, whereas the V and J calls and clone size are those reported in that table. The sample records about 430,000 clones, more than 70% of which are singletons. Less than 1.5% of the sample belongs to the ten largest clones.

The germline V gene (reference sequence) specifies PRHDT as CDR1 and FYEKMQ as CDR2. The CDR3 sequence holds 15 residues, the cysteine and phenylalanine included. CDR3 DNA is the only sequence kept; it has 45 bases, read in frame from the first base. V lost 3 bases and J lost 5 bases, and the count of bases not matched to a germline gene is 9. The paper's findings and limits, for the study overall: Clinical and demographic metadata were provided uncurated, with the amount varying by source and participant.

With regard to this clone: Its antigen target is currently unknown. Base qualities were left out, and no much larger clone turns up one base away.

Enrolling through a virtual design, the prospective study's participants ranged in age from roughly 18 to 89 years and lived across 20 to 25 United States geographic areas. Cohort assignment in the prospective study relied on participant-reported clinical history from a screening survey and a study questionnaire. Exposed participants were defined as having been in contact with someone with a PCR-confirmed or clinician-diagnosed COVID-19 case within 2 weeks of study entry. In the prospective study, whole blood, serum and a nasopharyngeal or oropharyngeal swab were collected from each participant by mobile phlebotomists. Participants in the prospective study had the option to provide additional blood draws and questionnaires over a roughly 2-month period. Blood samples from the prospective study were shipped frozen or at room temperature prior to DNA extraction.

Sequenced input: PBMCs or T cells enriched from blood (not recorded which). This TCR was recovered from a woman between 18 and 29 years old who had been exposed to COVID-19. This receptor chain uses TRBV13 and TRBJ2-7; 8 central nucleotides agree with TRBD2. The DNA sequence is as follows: TGTGCCAGCAGCTTTAATACGGGGGGGCTGGACGAGCAGTACTTC. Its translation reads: CASSFNTGGLDEQYF. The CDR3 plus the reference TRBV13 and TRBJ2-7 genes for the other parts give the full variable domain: AAGVIQSPRHLIKEKRETATLKCYPIPRHDTVYWYQQGPGQDPQFLISFYEKMQSDKGSIPDRFSAQQFSDYHSELNMSSLELGDSALYFCASSFNTGGLDEQYFGPGTRLTVT.